This T cell receptor (beta chain) is from a study of human CD8 memory T cell subsets. UMI-labeled 5' RACE generated the TCR beta libraries. Reprocessing the 5' RACE reads, TCRdb reports a single entry for every CDR3 protein and omits DNA. This repertoire includes some 5,000 distinct CDR3 sequences. Germline V gene lookup returns CDR1 MRHNA and CDR2 SNTAGT. There are 15 residues in the CDR3. The PBMC originated from buffy coats obtained from healthy donors. According to its frequency, this clonotype is medium-sized. The specimen sequenced was CD8+ T cells from PBMCs. V usage is TRBV6-4 and J usage is TRBJ2-3; as DNA is missing, the TRBD2 call by TCRdb cannot be tested. This clonotype was obtained from a human donor in good health. The CDR3 sequence is CASSETSGGTDTQYF.